Following are 14 T cell receptor beta chains from one sample sequenced in a study of blood T cell repertoires in COVID-19. Profiled with immunoSEQ multiplex PCR; TCRdb holds only in-frame clones, not every one. The sample contains some 14,000 clones, around 83% of which appear only once. The sample comprised peripheral blood. These receptors were obtained from a man in his sixties with acute or convalescent COVID-19.

The chain combines TRBV5-1 with TRBJ2-3; 10 bases agree with TRBD2. The germline CDR1 and CDR2 sequences are SGHRS and YFSETQ. V shed 3 bases, J shed 0 bases, and the junction held 7 bases outside the gene matches. This CDR3 is 17 amino acids long. DNA for the CDR3: TGCGCCAGCAGCTCACCCGGAGCGGGGGGGAGCACAGATACGCAGTATTTT. This codes for CASSSPGAGGSTDTQYF.

The CDR3 loop is CASSPSSGTANTGELFF. The CDR3 DNA reads TGTGCCAGCAGCCCGTCTAGCGGTACCGCGAACACCGGGGAGCTGTTTTTT. The chain carries TRBV14 and TRBJ2-2; 7 bases map to TRBD2. The ends lost 4 bases at V and 0 bases at J; junction bases unmatched: 8. The V gene's germline CDR1 is SGHDN and CDR2 FVKESK. The CDR3 loop spans 17 amino acids. Looking up the rest from reference TRBV14 and TRBJ2-2 gives the full variable domain: EAGVTQFPSHSVIEKGQTVTLRCDPISGHDNLYWYRRVMGKEIKFLLHFVKESKQDESGMPNNRFLAERTGGTYSTLKVQPAELEDSGVYFCASSPSSGTANTGELFFGEGSRLTVL.

The J gene is TRBJ1-2, the V gene TRBV7-8, with D tentatively TRBD1 (5 bases). The V end was cut by 5 bases, the J end by 14 bases, with 15 bases between. The V gene's germline CDR1 is SGHVS and CDR2 FQNEAQ. The CDR3 runs to 11 residues. The CDR3 DNA is TGTGCCAGCAGCCTGCAGGGCCAGAGGACCTTC. This sequence encodes CASSLQGQRTF.

The sample holds one count of this clone. V and J are TRBV27 and TRBJ2-7, with TRBD1 matching over 10 bases. The V gene's germline CDR1 is MNHEY and CDR2 SMNVEV (reference sequence). CDR3 size: 15 residues. V was clipped by 5 bases and J by 3 bases; unmatched bases: 7. CDR3 in DNA: TGTGCCAGCAGTCGGACAGGGGGTCCTGGCTACGAGCAGTACTTC. This translates into CASSRTGGPGYEQYF.

This clone was seen just once. The chain combines TRBV7-2 with TRBJ2-5, with D possibly TRBD1 on 6 matching bases. The V gene's germline CDR1 is SGHTA and CDR2 FQGNSA. Trimming pared 6 bases from V and 4 bases from J, leaving 15 bases between. The CDR3 sequence is 14 residues long. The CDR3 sequence: CASSQQGWAETQYF. CDR3 DNA: TGTGCCAGCAGTCAACAGGGTTGGGCAGAGACCCAGTACTTC. The variable domain in full, completed from reference TRBV7-2 and TRBJ2-5, reads GAGVSQSPSNKVTEKGKDVELRCDPISGHTALYWYRQSLGQGLEFLIYFQGNSAPDKSGLPSDRFSAERTGGSVSTLTIQRTQQEDSAVYLCASSQQGWAETQYFGPGTRLLVL.

The chain has TRBV5-1 and TRBJ1-4; maybe TRBD1 (6 bases). The CDR3 sequence is 14 residues long. Germline CDR1 and CDR2: SGHRS and YFSETQ. The V end was cut by 0 bases, the J end by 8 bases, with 11 bases between. CDR3 DNA: TGCGCCAGCAGCTTGGGGGGGCTTCTCGAAAAACTGTTTTTT. This codes for CASSLGGLLEKLFF.

The genes are TRBV19 and TRBJ1-4; TRBD1 matches 8 bases. The V gene end was trimmed by 6 bases and the J gene end by 4 bases; junction bases not matched to a gene: 4. Germline V lookup: CDR1 LNHDA, CDR2 SQIVND (reference sequence). The CDR3 sequence is 14 residues long. The CDR3 region is CASSTGQDNEKLFF. CDR3 DNA sequence: TGTGCCAGTAGCACGGGACAGGATAATGAAAAACTGTTTTTT.

DNA for the CDR3: TGTGCCAGCAGCTTGAGGACAGGATACCAAGAGACCCAGTACTTC. Its protein is CASSLRTGYQETQYF. The chain employs TRBV5-6 and TRBJ2-5; 7 bases line up with TRBD1. CDR1 is SGHDT and CDR2 is YYEEEE in the germline V gene. The CDR3 loop spans 15 amino acids. The V segment lost 1 base and the J segment 0 bases; nucleotides outside the gene matches: 3. The whole variable domain, filled in from reference TRBV5-6 and TRBJ2-5, reads DAGVTQSPTHLIKTRGQQVTLRCSPKSGHDTVSWYQQALGQGPQFIFQYYEEEERQRGNFPDRFSGHQFPNYSSELNVNALLLGDSALYLCASSLRTGYQETQYFGPGTRLLVL.

This chain uses TRBV7-6 with TRBJ2-7; D possibly corresponds to TRBD1 (5 bases). Germline lookup yields CDR1 SGHVS and CDR2 FNYEAQ. Trimming took off 5 bases at V and 3 bases at J, with 17 bases between the two ends. The CDR3 runs 15 residues. CDR3 protein: CASSPQQVTSYEQYF. CDR3 nucleotide sequence: TGTGCCAGCAGCCCTCAACAGGTGACGAGCTACGAGCAGTACTTC.

V is TRBV28 and J is TRBJ1-5, with TRBD1 matching over 7 bases. The CDR3 length is 14 residues. The J segment lost 3 bases and the V segment lost 6 bases, leaving 5 bases of the junction unmatched. The germline CDR1 and CDR2 sequences are MDHEN and SYDVKM. The CDR3 sequence: CASSLGQHNQPQHF. The CDR3, as DNA: TGTGCCAGCAGCCTGGGACAGCACAATCAGCCCCAGCATTTT.

V usage is TRBV18 and J usage is TRBJ2-5, with unresolved D. CDR1 and CDR2 from the germline V gene are KGHSH and LQKENI. The CDR3 spans 14 residues. V lost 0 bases, J lost 0 bases, and 5 bases lay in between. CDR3 DNA: TGTGCCAGCTCACCACCGGCAGACCAAGAGACCCAGTACTTC. It is translated as CASSPPADQETQYF.

The chain combines TRBV18 with TRBJ2-5, with 12 positions matching TRBD2. CDR1 and CDR2 from the germline V gene are KGHSH and LQKENI. The CDR3 has 16 residues. The V gene end was trimmed by 3 bases and the J gene end by 4 bases; junction bases not matched to a gene: 6. CDR3 loop: CASSPLAGGPGETQYF. The CDR3 DNA sequence: TGTGCCAGCTCACCGCTAGCGGGGGGGCCCGGAGAGACCCAGTACTTC.

The chain employs TRBV7-2 and TRBJ2-3, with TRBD2 matching 12 bases. Losses at the gene ends were 8 bases for V and 6 bases for J; bases not matched to a gene: 9. CDR3 length: 15 amino acids. Germline V gene sequence: CDR1 SGHTA, CDR2 FQGNSA. The CDR3 bases are TGTGCCAGCCGACCGGCTAGCGGGAGGGTGGATACGCAGTATTTT. This gives the protein CASRPASGRVDTQYF.

V gene TRBV6-2 or TRBV6-3 combines with J gene TRBJ1-3; a weak D match, TRBD1 (5 bases). The V gene's germline CDR1 is MNHEY and CDR2 SVGEGT. The V end lost 6 bases, the J end lost 0 bases, and 15 bases lay between the germline ends. The CDR3 covers 16 residues. The CDR3 reads CASSHRQPSSGNTIYF. CDR3 nucleotides: TGTGCCAGCAGCCACCGACAGCCATCCTCTGGAAACACCATATATTTT.